This entry is about one T cell receptor (beta chain). Its specificity is not known. This record belongs to a study of CD8 T cells in ankylosing spondylitis. Notes on the study in general: Significant enrichment of disease-linked clones was reported in matched ankylosing spondylitis synovial fluid. A number of the motif variants had already been described in reactive arthritis synovial fluid and blood.

Quantitative molecular-barcoded 5'-RACE generated the TCR beta libraries. Each CDR3 protein gets one entry after TCRdb re-called the 5' RACE reads with MiXCR. This repertoire shows about 160,000 distinct CDR3 sequences, around 18% found once; its top ten account for over 7%. The sequenced material came from blood, either unsorted or a sorted T cell fraction (not recorded which). The receptor was derived from a male donor with ankylosing spondylitis or in good health (not recorded which).

The CDR3 reads CASSLMGWQFEQFF. CDR3 in DNA: TGTGCCAGCTCCCTAATGGGTTGGCAATTTGAGCAGTTCTTC. The chain employs TRBV7-9 and TRBJ2-1; D unresolved. Deletions cut 8 bases from V and 9 bases from J, with 20 bases between. Germline CDR1 is SEHNR and CDR2 is FQNEAQ (reference sequence). The CDR3 consists of 14 residues.